This T cell receptor (beta chain) was captured in a study of OX40 agonist ivuxolimab in advanced cancers. The assay was immunoSEQ multiplex PCR, and TCRdb's table has in-frame clones only and misses some. The table lists some 63,000 clones, 80% to 90% of them singletons. The CDR3 is made up of 12 amino acids. V lost 3 bases and J lost 6, with 6 bases in between. Germline assignment: CDR1 MDHEN and CDR2 SYDVKM. The sample here was CD4+ or CD8+ T cells sorted from blood, taken in a trial of the OX40 agonist ivuxolimab. This TCR was sampled from an adult with an advanced solid tumor such as melanoma, head and neck, liver or kidney cancer. The chain uses TRBV28 and TRBJ1-5; D is unclear. This CDR3 reads CASSFDRQPQHF. The DNA for the CDR3 is TGTGCCAGCAGTTTCGACCGTCAGCCCCAGCATTTT.